This T cell receptor (beta chain) was profiled in a study of T cell responses to AZD1222 COVID-19 vaccine. Study-wide context: Pooling was applied to second doses at about 4 or about 12 weeks. Points from the study as a whole: Regions 160-218 and 743-854 dominated among vaccine-associated CD4 TCRs spanning spike. Among the donors, most were white British and more were female, and clonal diversity was possibly underestimated.

Here immunoSEQ multiplex PCR was the method, and the copy in TCRdb shows in-frame clones only, minus some. This table has about 180,000 clones, 88% appearing once. Points on this clone: The antigen remains undetermined.

With 5 bases removed from V and 9 bases from J, the gap between germline ends came to 10 bases. CDR3 size: 11 residues. The chain employs TRBV12-3 or TRBV12-4 and TRBJ2-5; D is undetermined. The specimen was peripheral blood, collected on day 0 of AZD1222 vaccination. The sequence came from an adult in good health. The CDR3 coding sequence is TGTGCCAGCAGTAATCAGGCGGCCCAGTACTTC. Protein sequence: CASSNQAAQYF.